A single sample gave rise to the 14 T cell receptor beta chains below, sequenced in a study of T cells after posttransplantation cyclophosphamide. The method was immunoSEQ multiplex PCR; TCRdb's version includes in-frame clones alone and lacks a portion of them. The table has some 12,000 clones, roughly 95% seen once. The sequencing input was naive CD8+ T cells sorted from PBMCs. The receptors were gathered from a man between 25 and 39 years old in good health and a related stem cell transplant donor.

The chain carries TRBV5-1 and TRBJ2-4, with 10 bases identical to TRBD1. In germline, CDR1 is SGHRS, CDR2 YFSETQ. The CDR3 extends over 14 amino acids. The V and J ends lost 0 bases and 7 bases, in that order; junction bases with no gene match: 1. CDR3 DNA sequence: TGCGCCAGCAGCTTGGGACAGGGGGCGAACATTCAGTACTTC. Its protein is CASSLGQGANIQYF.

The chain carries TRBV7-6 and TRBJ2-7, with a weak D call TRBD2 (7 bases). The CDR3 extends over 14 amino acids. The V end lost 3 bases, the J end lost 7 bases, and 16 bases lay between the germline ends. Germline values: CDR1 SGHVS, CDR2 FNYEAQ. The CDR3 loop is CASSFPRGAGEQYF. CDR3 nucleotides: TGTGCCAGCAGCTTCCCCCGGGGGGCCGGTGAGCAGTACTTC.

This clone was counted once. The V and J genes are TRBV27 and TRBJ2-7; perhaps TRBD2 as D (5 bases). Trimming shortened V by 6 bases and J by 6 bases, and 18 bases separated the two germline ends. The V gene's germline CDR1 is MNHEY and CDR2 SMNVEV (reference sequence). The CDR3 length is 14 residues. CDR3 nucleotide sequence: TGTGCCAGCAGCCCTTTGGGCTCGGGGTCCGAGCAGTACTTC. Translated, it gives CASSPLGSGSEQYF.

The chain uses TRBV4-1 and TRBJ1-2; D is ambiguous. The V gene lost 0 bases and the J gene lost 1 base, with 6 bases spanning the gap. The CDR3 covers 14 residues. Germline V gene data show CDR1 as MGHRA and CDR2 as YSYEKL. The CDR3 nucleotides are TGCGCCAGCAGCCAAGAACGGGTTAACTATGGCTACACCTTC. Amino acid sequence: CASSQERVNYGYTF.

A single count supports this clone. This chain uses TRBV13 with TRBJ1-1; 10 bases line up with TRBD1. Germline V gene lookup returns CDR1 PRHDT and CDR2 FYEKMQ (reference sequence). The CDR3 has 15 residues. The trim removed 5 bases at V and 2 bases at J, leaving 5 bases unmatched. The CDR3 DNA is TGTGCCAGCAGCCCGTGGGACAGGGGTAACACTGAAGCTTTCTTT. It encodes CASSPWDRGNTEAFF.

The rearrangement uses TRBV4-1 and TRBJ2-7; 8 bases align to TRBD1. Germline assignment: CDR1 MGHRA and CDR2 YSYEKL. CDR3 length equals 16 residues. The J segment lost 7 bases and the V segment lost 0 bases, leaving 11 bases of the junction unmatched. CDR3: CASSQDQGTGGVEQYF. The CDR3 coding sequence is TGCGCCAGCAGCCAAGATCAAGGGACAGGAGGGGTGGAGCAGTACTTC.

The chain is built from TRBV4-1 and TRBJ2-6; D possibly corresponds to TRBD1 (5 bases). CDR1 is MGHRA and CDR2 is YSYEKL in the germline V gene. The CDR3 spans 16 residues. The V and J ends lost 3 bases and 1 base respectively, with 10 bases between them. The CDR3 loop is CASSHTTGSGANVLTF. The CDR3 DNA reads TGCGCCAGCAGCCATACTACAGGTTCTGGGGCCAACGTCCTGACTTTC.

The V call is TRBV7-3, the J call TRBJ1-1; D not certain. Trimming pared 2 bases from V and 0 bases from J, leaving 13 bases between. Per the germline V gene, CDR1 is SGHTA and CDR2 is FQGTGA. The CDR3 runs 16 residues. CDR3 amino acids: CASSLGPPTVNTEAFF. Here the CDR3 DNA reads TGTGCCAGCAGCTTAGGGCCCCCTACAGTGAACACTGAAGCTTTCTTT.

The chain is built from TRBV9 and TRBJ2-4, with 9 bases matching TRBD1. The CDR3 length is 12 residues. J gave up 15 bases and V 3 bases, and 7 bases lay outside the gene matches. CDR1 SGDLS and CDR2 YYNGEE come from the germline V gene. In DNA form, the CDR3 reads TGTGCCAGCAGCGCCGGGACAGGGCGGCGGTACTTC. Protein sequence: CASSAGTGRRYF.

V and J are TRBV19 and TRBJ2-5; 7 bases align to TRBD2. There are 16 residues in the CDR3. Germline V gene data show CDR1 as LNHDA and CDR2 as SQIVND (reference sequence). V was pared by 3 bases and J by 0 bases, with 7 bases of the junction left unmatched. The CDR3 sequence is CASSMHERGYQETQYF. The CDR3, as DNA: TGTGCCAGTAGTATGCACGAGCGGGGTTACCAAGAGACCCAGTACTTC. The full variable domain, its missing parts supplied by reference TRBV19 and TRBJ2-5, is DGGITQSPKYLFRKEGQNVTLSCEQNLNHDAMYWYRQDPGQGLRLIYYSQIVNDFQKGDIAEGYSVSREKKESFPLTVTSAQKNPTAFYLCASSMHERGYQETQYFGPGTRLLVL.

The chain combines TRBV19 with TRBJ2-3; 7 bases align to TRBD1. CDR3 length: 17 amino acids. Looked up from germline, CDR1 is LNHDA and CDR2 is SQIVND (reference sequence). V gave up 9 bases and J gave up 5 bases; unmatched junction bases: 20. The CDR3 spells CASTPHDRVYIEDTQYF. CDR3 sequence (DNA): TGTGCCAGCACCCCCCACGACAGGGTATACATCGAAGATACGCAGTATTTT. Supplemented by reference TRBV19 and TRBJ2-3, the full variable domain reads DGGITQSPKYLFRKEGQNVTLSCEQNLNHDAMYWYRQDPGQGLRLIYYSQIVNDFQKGDIAEGYSVSREKKESFPLTVTSAQKNPTAFYLCASTPHDRVYIEDTQYFGPGTRLTVL.

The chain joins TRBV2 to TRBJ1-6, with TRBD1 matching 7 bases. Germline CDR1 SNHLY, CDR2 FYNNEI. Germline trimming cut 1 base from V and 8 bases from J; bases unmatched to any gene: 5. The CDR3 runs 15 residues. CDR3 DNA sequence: TGTGCCAGCAGTGAAGACGGGACAGCCTATTCACCCCTCCACTTT. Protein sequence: CASSEDGTAYSPLHF.

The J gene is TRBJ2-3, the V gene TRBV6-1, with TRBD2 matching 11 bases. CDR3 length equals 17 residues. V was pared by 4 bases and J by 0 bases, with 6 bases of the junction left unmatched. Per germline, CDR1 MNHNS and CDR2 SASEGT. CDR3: CASSALAGAESTDTQYF. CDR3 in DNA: TGTGCCAGCAGTGCACTAGCGGGGGCCGAGAGCACAGATACGCAGTATTTT.

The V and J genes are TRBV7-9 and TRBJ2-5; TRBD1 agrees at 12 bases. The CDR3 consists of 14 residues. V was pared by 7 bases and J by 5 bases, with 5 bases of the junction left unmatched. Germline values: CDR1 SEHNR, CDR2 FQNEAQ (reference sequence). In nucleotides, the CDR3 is TGTGCCAGCACCTCGGGACAGGGGGCGGAGACCCAGTACTTC. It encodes CASTSGQGAETQYF.